Included here is one TCR beta chain sequence, with context. With the read ending 3 residues before the CDR3 end, the germline J gene is used to fill in that end. The table came from immunoSEQ multiplex PCR; TCRdb's copy has only in-frame clones and leaves some out. The sample table sets out some 25,000 clones. The CDR3 is made up of 15 amino acids. The germline V gene encodes CDR1 SEHNR and CDR2 FQNEAQ (reference sequence). V was clipped by 6 bases and J by 4 bases; unmatched bases: 8. This sample was taken from a study of Tregs in tolerant kidney transplant recipients. Mixed chimerism was transient after nonmyeloablative marrow transplants from related graft donors. Thawed PBMCs were FACS-sorted into unstimulated CD4+CD25+CD127- regulatory T cells, CD4+CD25- non-regulatory cells, CD4 and CD8 cells.

V usage is TRBV7-9 and J usage is TRBJ2-3, with TRBD2 matching over 9 bases. The TCR was taken from a human patient who received a combined kidney and bone marrow transplant. The T cells may partly be graft donor cells. The sequenced sample was CD4+ T cells from blood (PBMCs), obtained 6 months after the transplant. The CDR3 bases that were read are TGTGCCAGCAGGTCTCCTAGCGGGGAAGCAGATACG. Translation gives CASRSPSGEADT. The whole CDR3 region reads CASRSPSGEADTQYF.